This TCR beta chain was identified in a study of tumor-infiltrating lymphocytes in primary liver carcinoma. This clonotype has at least ten counts. Its antigen remains unknown. The CDR3 is 17 residues long. V gave up 7 bases and J gave up 2 bases, with 18 bases separating them. Starting material for RNA and DNA co-extraction consisted of about 20-30 mg of unsorted bulk tissue. Patients underwent resection of primary liver carcinoma. The investigators made TCR beta cDNA from 400 to 500 ng total RNA, using a constant-region primer. The TCR beta library was amplified through three nested multiplex PCR rounds in a modified ARM-PCR procedure. Rounds one and two of PCR, each of roughly 10 cycles, were primed with TRBV1-TRBV30 forward primers and a C-beta reverse primer. TCRdb called the multiplex PCR reads again in MiXCR, with one record for every CDR3 protein. The repertoire holds 80,000 or so distinct CDR3 sequences, about two thirds seen once, with 12% to 15% in the top ten.

General study results and limits: All five tumor regions shared only about 8-24% of top clones. Tumor-adjacent and tumor-blood pairs displayed less overlap than did pairs of tumor regions. When set against blood, tumors had a significantly higher top-250-clone fraction (p = 0.039).

Material for sequencing was liver tumor tissue from sampling region 4. The sample's subset: tumor region T4, right-lateral pole. The J gene is TRBJ2-6, the V gene TRBV12-3 or TRBV12-4, with D possibly being TRBD1 (5 bases). This TCR was sampled from a woman aged 55-70 years with primary liver carcinoma and hepatitis B virus infection. The CDR3 region is CASTSRQGAAGANVLTF. The CDR3 DNA follows: TGTGCCAGCACCTCCCGTCAGGGCGCGGCTGGGGCCAACGTCCTGACTTTC.